The clone carrying this T cell receptor beta chain has only a few counts. This specimen belongs to a study of blood T cell repertoires in COVID-19. Overall study: Researchers got acute and convalescent COVID-19 samples from the United States, Italy and Spain. Sources were T cells, B-cell-depleted T cells, or PBMCs; the material itself was cDNA or gDNA.

Trimming removed 4 bases at V and 1 base at J, with 20 bases between. This CDR3 is built from 17 residues. The V gene's germline CDR1 is MRHNA and CDR2 SNTAGT. In the original processing: Reference gene primer amplification yielded estimated nucleated cell counts. Using immunoSEQ multiplex PCR, the repertoire was profiled, and TCRdb retains in-frame clones only, with some absent. V and J calls and clone size are as listed in that table; D and trimming were resolved from the DNA. This table holds more than 150,000 clones, about 89% found once. This TCR was recovered from a man aged 40-49 years with acute or convalescent COVID-19. The chain employs TRBV6-4 and TRBJ2-7, with D perhaps matching TRBD2 (5 bases). Sequencing was carried out using peripheral blood. CDR3 amino acids: CASSALNGRRESYEQYF. CDR3 sequence (DNA): TGTGCCAGCAGTGCCTTGAACGGTCGACGGGAATCCTACGAGCAGTACTTC.